One sample yielded the 17 T cell receptor beta chains listed below, sequenced in a study of blood T cells in healthy people across ages. The use of a sample-barcoded 5' primer and a J-beta primer mix characterized a second PCR of roughly 7 to 11 cycles. From the 5' RACE reads, TCRdb called clonotypes with MiXCR, one entry per CDR3 protein. Of under 2,000,000 distinct CDR3 sequences listed, about 50% are singletons. Sequences were obtained from blood. These receptors all come from a woman between 40 and 55 years old in good health.

Details on this clonotype: One end of the junction does not line up with germline, which may come from a read error. V is TRBV7-2 and J is TRBJ1-4; D is unresolved. The CDR3 length is 16 residues. Germline V gene data show CDR1 as SGHTA and CDR2 as FQGNSA. CDR3 sequence: CASSARYGVTKEKLFF. The DNA for the CDR3 is TGTGCCAGCAGCGCGCGGTACGGCGTAACTAAGGAAAAACTGTTTTTT.

This clonotype appeared once. V gene TRBV11-2 combines with J gene TRBJ2-1, with TRBD2 identical over 16 bases. This CDR3 is built from 22 residues. V was pared by 5 bases and J by 6 bases, with 22 bases of the junction left unmatched. CDR1 and CDR2 from the germline V gene are SGHAT and FQNNGV. CDR3 sequence reads: CASSLTLKQTGTSGGAGNEQFF. As DNA, the CDR3 is TGTGCCAGCAGCCTGACCCTTAAACAGACCGGGACTAGCGGGGGGGCCGGCAATGAGCAGTTCTTC.

V is TRBV28 and J is TRBJ2-7, with D possibly being TRBD1 or TRBD2 (6 bases each). The CDR3 covers 17 residues. V was trimmed by 2 bases and J by 6 bases, leaving 23 bases between them. The germline CDR1 and CDR2 sequences are MDHEN and SYDVKM. This chain's CDR3 is CASSLVLGGQNPSEQYF. The DNA of the CDR3 is TGTGCCAGCAGTTTAGTTCTTGGGGGGCAGAATCCCTCCGAGCAGTACTTC.

V and J are TRBV20-1 and TRBJ2-7; no clear D. The better agreement between TRBJ2-5 and the DNA end casts doubt on the J call. This CDR3 comprises 14 residues. Germline CDR1 reads DFQATT; CDR2 reads SNEGSKA (reference sequence). Written as DNA, the CDR3 is TGCAGTGCCCAAGACCACCGCGGAAAGGAGACCCAGTACTTC. This encodes CSAQDHRGKETQYF.

The chain is built from TRBV6-5 and TRBJ2-7; D is unresolved. CDR3 length: 13 residues. The ends were cut back, 4 bases at V and 3 bases at J, with 10 bases in the middle. Germline V gives CDR1 MNHEY, CDR2 SVGAGI. The CDR3 is CASSSGFLYEQYF. CDR3 DNA: TGTGCCAGCAGTTCCGGGTTTCTCTACGAGCAGTACTTC.

The J gene is TRBJ1-2, the V gene TRBV29-1; 8 positions agree with TRBD1. This CDR3 comprises 14 residues. The J segment lost 8 bases and the V segment lost 4 bases, leaving 12 bases of the junction unmatched. Germline V CDR1 and CDR2: SQVTM, ANQGSEA. CDR3 region: CSVGPGQGGYGYTF. CDR3 nucleotide sequence: TGCAGCGTTGGCCCTGGACAGGGAGGGTACGGCTACACCTTC.

In regard to this clonotype: The junction differs from germline at one of its ends, possibly a read error. The rearrangement joins TRBV7-2 to TRBJ1-2, with a possible D match to TRBD1 (5 bases). Germline V gene data show CDR1 as SGHTA and CDR2 as FQGNSA. The CDR3 contains 15 residues. CDR3 nucleotide sequence: TGTGCCAGCAAACCAGGCGGCGGGACTAACTATGACTACACCTTC. Residues: CASKPGGGTNYDYTF.

The rearrangement joins TRBV12-3 or TRBV12-4 to TRBJ2-7, with D perhaps matching TRBD1 or TRBD2 (6 bases each). The J call is uncertain, as TRBJ2-5 better fits the DNA end. This CDR3 region has 14 residues. The CDR3 spells CASSPQGRSETQYF. CDR3 DNA: TGTGCCAGCAGCCCCCAGGGGAGGTCCGAGACCCAGTACTTC.

V usage is TRBV6-5 and J usage is TRBJ1-2; D gene ambiguous. Trimming removed 6 bases from V and 7 bases from J, with 15 bases in between. The CDR3 length is 13 residues. Germline lookup yields CDR1 MNHEY and CDR2 SVGAGI. The DNA for the CDR3 is TGTGCCAGCAGCGTCACGGAGGGTTTTGGCTACACCTTC. Translation: CASSVTEGFGYTF.

The chain's CDR3 is CASSLIAGGPNEQFF. CDR3 coding DNA: TGTGCCAGCAGCCTTATAGCGGGGGGGCCAAATGAGCAGTTCTTC. The chain carries TRBV7-3 and TRBJ2-1; 11 bases fit TRBD2. The CDR3 sequence is 15 residues long. V dropped 5 bases and J dropped 7; count of bases not matched to a gene: 7. Germline-derived CDR1 and CDR2 are SGHTA and FQGTGA.

V gene TRBV15 combines with J gene TRBJ2-1; no clear D. Deletions cut 0 bases from V and 5 bases from J, with 11 bases between. Germline lookup yields CDR1 LNHNV and CDR2 YYDKDF (reference sequence). The CDR3 covers 15 residues. CDR3 in DNA: TGTGCCACCAGCAGAGACTCCCGGGCCCACAATGAGCAGTTCTTC. Translating it yields CATSRDSRAHNEQFF.

This chain joins TRBV20-1 and TRBJ1-2, with D perhaps TRBD1 (5 bases). This CDR3 has 17 residues. V shed 2 bases and J shed 7 bases, with 26 bases lying between them. CDR1 and CDR2 (germline): DFQATT, SNEGSKA (reference sequence). This chain's CDR3 is CSARPRGEGKRLSGYTF. The CDR3 bases are TGCAGTGCTAGACCGCGGGGGGAGGGAAAGCGCCTTAGTGGCTACACCTTC.

The table lists this clonotype with a few counts. The chain has TRBV29-1 and TRBJ2-5; D unresolved. Looked up from germline, CDR1 is SQVTM and CDR2 is ANQGSEA. The CDR3 covers 13 residues. V lost 4 bases, J lost 1 base, and 10 bases lay in between. The CDR3, as DNA: TGCAGCGTTGGTCACAGTTCCCAAGAGACCCAGTACTTC. Translated: CSVGHSSQETQYF.

Here the CDR3 DNA reads TGTGCCAGCAGAGGGGGGGGACAGATTTATGGCTACACCTTC. Translated: CASRGGGQIYGYTF. The chain uses TRBV4-2 and TRBJ1-2; 7 nucleotides line up with TRBD1. Trimming took 6 bases from V and 5 from J; bases not matched to a gene: 9. Germline assignment: CDR1 LGHNA and CDR2 YNFKEQ. The CDR3 has 14 residues.

The rearrangement joins TRBV28 to TRBJ1-2; D is unresolved. Germline CDR1 MDHEN, CDR2 SYDVKM. The germline V and J ends were trimmed by 7 bases and 3 bases, with 18 bases remaining between them. The CDR3 length is 15 residues. The CDR3 DNA sequence: TGTGCCAGCAATCAGCCGAGGGATGGCGACTATGGCTACACCTTC. Its protein product is CASNQPRDGDYGYTF.

The chain couples TRBV5-1 to TRBJ2-1, with 14 bases aligning to TRBD2. CDR1 is SGHRS and CDR2 is YFSETQ in the germline V gene. The CDR3 totals 14 residues. V trimming: 4 bases; J trimming: 9 bases; junction bases outside the gene matches: 3. CDR3 sequence reads: CASSRTSGGFEQFF. The CDR3 DNA reads TGCGCCAGCAGCAGGACTAGCGGGGGGTTTGAGCAGTTCTTC.

The sample holds a few counts of this clonotype. The CDR3 DNA sequence: TGTGCCAGCAGTTACGCACTTCCACCCTACAATGAGCAGTTCTTC. As protein: CASSYALPPYNEQFF. The chain is built from TRBV6-2 or TRBV6-3 and TRBJ2-1; no clear D gene. The CDR3 is 15 amino acids. Trimming pared 2 bases from V and 2 bases from J, leaving 10 bases between. CDR1 MNHEY and CDR2 SVGEGT come from the germline V gene.